This passage covers 21 T cell receptor beta chains from one sample sequenced in a study of identifying expanded T cells in peripheral blood. Clones were sequenced by immunoSEQ multiplex PCR, and TCRdb holds only the in-frame ones, with some missing. This table has 100,000 to 150,000 clones, approximately 84% appearing once. The sequenced material came from blood. Every receptor here comes from a person between 18 and 75 years old in good health.

This chain joins TRBV29-1 and TRBJ2-5, with D unresolved. Per the germline V gene, CDR1 is SQVTM and CDR2 is ANQGSEA. Between the trimmed V and J ends, which lost 3 bases and 7 bases, there was a span of 18 bases. The CDR3 extends over 14 amino acids. The CDR3 spells CSVDSRAHWGTQYF. CDR3 DNA: TGCAGCGTTGATTCCCGGGCCCATTGGGGGACCCAGTACTTC.

This clone was seen a single time. The V gene is TRBV7-9, the J gene TRBJ1-5, with 7 bases fitting TRBD1. The CDR3 runs 16 residues. V lost 5 bases and J lost 3; bases outside the gene matches: 10. The V gene's germline CDR1 is SEHNR and CDR2 FQNEAQ (reference sequence). CDR3 loop: CASSPGGRGINQPQHF. CDR3 nucleotides: TGTGCCAGCAGCCCGGGGGGCAGGGGGATCAATCAGCCCCAGCATTTT.

The chain is built from TRBV5-6 and TRBJ1-2; D not resolved. V lost 0 bases to trimming and J lost 7 bases, with 7 bases between them. Germline V gene data show CDR1 as SGHDT and CDR2 as YYEEEE. This CDR3 contains 12 residues. The chain's CDR3 is CASSLDSLGYTF. CDR3 DNA sequence: TGTGCCAGCAGCTTGGACAGTCTTGGCTACACCTTC. The full variable domain, in which reference TRBV5-6 and TRBJ1-2 provide the parts outside the CDR3, is DAGVTQSPTHLIKTRGQQVTLRCSPKSGHDTVSWYQQALGQGPQFIFQYYEEEERQRGNFPDRFSGHQFPNYSSELNVNALLLGDSALYLCASSLDSLGYTFGSGTRLTVV.

This chain's CDR3 is CASSYGQGVYEQYF. CDR3 nucleotide sequence: TGTGCCAGCAGTTACGGACAGGGGGTATACGAGCAGTACTTC. The chain uses TRBV6-5 and TRBJ2-7; 10 bases agree with TRBD1. The CDR3 consists of 14 residues. Germline CDR1 and CDR2: MNHEY and SVGAGI. J lost 4 bases, V lost 2 bases, and 2 bases had no gene match.

This clone was counted a single time. This chain connects TRBV9 to TRBJ2-2; D perhaps matches TRBD1 (6 bases). Trimming left V 3 bases short and J 2 bases short, with 14 bases between. Germline loops: CDR1 SGDLS, CDR2 YYNGEE. The CDR3 sequence is 16 residues long. The CDR3 here is CASSAGAIPNTGELFF. The CDR3 DNA reads as TGTGCCAGCAGCGCAGGGGCCATACCCAACACCGGGGAGCTGTTTTTT. The complete variable domain, with remaining parts taken from reference TRBV9 and TRBJ2-2, reads DSGVTQTPKHLITATGQRVTLRCSPRSGDLSVYWYQQSLDQGLQFLIQYYNGEERAKGNILERFSAQQFPDLHSELNLSSLELGDSALYFCASSAGAIPNTGELFFGEGSRLTVL.

The chain combines TRBV18 with TRBJ1-3; 7 bases map to TRBD1. The J segment lost 4 bases and the V segment lost 1 base, leaving 7 bases of the junction unmatched. The germline V gene encodes CDR1 KGHSH and CDR2 LQKENI. This CDR3 region has 16 residues. DNA of the CDR3: TGTGCCAGCTCACCACGGCAGGGGGAGTCAGGAAACACCATATATTTT. Encoded protein: CASSPRQGESGNTIYF.

The J gene is TRBJ2-1, the V gene TRBV19; D unresolved. V was shortened by 1 base and J by 1 base, with 5 bases between the two germline ends. The CDR3 length is 14 residues. Germline V lookup: CDR1 LNHDA, CDR2 SQIVND (reference sequence). CDR3 coding DNA: TGTGCCAGTAGTATAGGGCAGTCCTACAATGAGCAGTTCTTC. The encoded protein is CASSIGQSYNEQFF.

The chain is built from TRBV13 and TRBJ2-7; 10 bases are a match to TRBD1. Germline trimming cut 7 bases from V and 7 bases from J; bases unmatched to any gene: 4. The CDR3 has 12 residues. Per the germline V gene, CDR1 is PRHDT and CDR2 is FYEKMQ (reference sequence). The CDR3 loop is CASTRTGGEQYF. The CDR3 DNA reads TGTGCCAGCACCCGGACAGGGGGAGAGCAGTACTTC.

The chain employs TRBV5-6 and TRBJ1-5; D unclear. The CDR3 totals 13 residues. CDR1 and CDR2 from the germline V gene are SGHDT and YYEEEE. The V end lost 1 base, the J end lost 6 bases, and 8 bases lay between the germline ends. CDR3 loop: CASSLSDRQPQHF. CDR3 coding DNA: TGTGCCAGCAGCTTGTCGGATCGTCAGCCCCAGCATTTT.

The V call is TRBV5-1, the J call TRBJ1-5, with 8 positions matching TRBD1. Germline loops: CDR1 SGHRS, CDR2 YFSETQ. The trim removed 0 bases at V and 11 bases at J, leaving 10 bases unmatched. The CDR3 covers 15 residues. CDR3 residues: CASSLGTGPVDAQHF. CDR3 nucleotide sequence: TGCGCCAGCAGCTTGGGGACAGGGCCTGTGGATGCCCAGCATTTT.

The chain is built from TRBV6-1 and TRBJ1-5; D uncertain. The CDR3 runs 15 residues. V lost 1 base, J lost 1 base, and 8 bases lay in between. CDR1 is MNHNS and CDR2 is SASEGT in the germline V gene. The CDR3 sequence: CASSEVHQSNQPQHF. The CDR3 bases are TGTGCCAGCAGTGAAGTGCACCAGAGCAATCAGCCCCAGCATTTT.

The chain links TRBV6-5 to TRBJ1-2, with D possibly matching TRBD1 (6 bases). CDR1 is MNHEY, CDR2 SVGAGI, per germline. The CDR3 has 13 residues. V was trimmed by 7 bases and J by 4 bases, leaving 13 bases between them. This CDR3 is CASTRGQFYGYTF. The CDR3 nucleotides are TGTGCCAGCACCCGGGGGCAGTTCTATGGCTACACCTTC.

The chain is built from TRBV25-1 and TRBJ2-7; D uncertain. V lost 1 base, J lost 0 bases, and 7 bases lay in between. CDR1 is MGHDK, CDR2 SYGVNS, per germline. The length of the CDR3 is 14 residues. For the CDR3, the DNA is TGTGCCAGCAGTGAATTCCCAGACTCCTACGAGCAGTACTTC. As protein: CASSEFPDSYEQYF.

V and J are TRBV30 and TRBJ1-6, with a weak D call TRBD1 (5 bases). Trimming took 2 bases from V and 11 from J, leaving 13 bases between them. The CDR3 is 13 amino acids. Per the germline V gene, CDR1 is GTSNPN and CDR2 is SVGIG (reference sequence). The CDR3 bases are TGTGCCTGGAGTTCTGGGGGAAATCCACCCCTCCACTTT. Translation: CAWSSGGNPPLHF.

This clone was recorded only once. The chain carries TRBV5-1 and TRBJ1-1; 7 positions match TRBD1. The CDR3 sequence is 14 residues long. CDR1 is SGHRS, CDR2 YFSETQ, per germline. V shed 3 bases, J shed 6 bases, and the junction held 8 bases outside the gene matches. The CDR3 sequence: CASSYGQAWAEAFF. The CDR3 nucleotides are TGCGCCAGCAGCTACGGACAGGCGTGGGCTGAAGCTTTCTTT.

The chain combines TRBV18 with TRBJ1-1, with D possibly being TRBD1 (6 bases). Between the trimmed V and J ends, which lost 3 bases and 3 bases, there was a span of 14 bases. The germline V gene encodes CDR1 KGHSH and CDR2 LQKENI. This CDR3 spans 15 amino acids. CDR3 protein: CASSPQGGGDTEAFF. DNA of the CDR3: TGTGCCAGCTCACCTCAAGGGGGGGGAGACACTGAAGCTTTCTTT.

DNA of the CDR3: TGTGCCAGCAGCTTAGACGTACAGGGGAAGACCCAGTACTTC. It specifies CASSLDVQGKTQYF. The V call is TRBV7-2, the J call TRBJ2-5, with 7 bases lining up with TRBD1. V was clipped by 1 base and J by 6 bases; unmatched bases: 5. This CDR3 is 14 amino acids long. Germline V gene data show CDR1 as SGHTA and CDR2 as FQGNSA.

For the CDR3, the DNA is TGTGCCAGCAGTCTGACTAGAACCTACAATGAGCAGTTCTTC. Protein: CASSLTRTYNEQFF. J is TRBJ2-1 and V is TRBV27; tentative D call: TRBD2 (6 bases). V was cut by 5 bases and J by 2 bases, with 10 bases left in between. CDR1 is MNHEY and CDR2 is SMNVEV in the germline V gene (reference sequence). This CDR3 contains 14 residues.

The chain joins TRBV4-1 to TRBJ1-2; D perhaps matches TRBD1 (5 bases). Germline V gene lookup returns CDR1 MGHRA and CDR2 YSYEKL. The CDR3 extends over 15 amino acids. V was cut by 4 bases and J by 8 bases, with 20 bases left in between. The CDR3 sequence is CASSPAIRGLEGYTF. The CDR3 DNA reads as TGCGCCAGCAGCCCCGCCATAAGGGGCCTGGAGGGCTACACCTTC.

V usage is TRBV2 and J usage is TRBJ1-2; TRBD1 is a possible D gene (5 bases). The CDR3 totals 11 residues. CDR1 and CDR2 from the germline V gene are SNHLY and FYNNEI. Between the trimmed V and J ends, which lost 9 bases and 4 bases, there was a span of 9 bases. CDR3 sequence: CASMTVYGYTF. The DNA for the CDR3 is TGTGCCAGTATGACAGTCTATGGCTACACCTTC.

The V gene is TRBV19, the J gene TRBJ2-5; 11 nucleotides align to TRBD1. The CDR3 consists of 16 residues. With 3 bases clipped from V and 5 bases from J, the junction kept 8 bases outside the gene matches. Looked up from germline, CDR1 is LNHDA and CDR2 is SQIVND (reference sequence). CDR3 in amino acids: CASSISSGTGGETQYF. The DNA of the CDR3 is TGTGCCAGTAGTATTTCATCCGGGACAGGGGGTGAGACCCAGTACTTC.